These T cell receptor beta chains were read from a single sample in a study of blood T cell repertoires in COVID-19. Here immunoSEQ multiplex PCR was the method, and the copy in TCRdb shows in-frame clones only, minus some. This table holds roughly 49,000 clones, 85% to 95% found once. The sample comprised peripheral blood. The receptors were sampled from a man in his sixties with COVID-19, enrolled during active disease. CDR3s include the opening cysteine and the closing phenylalanine or tryptophan. D genes are given only for firm matches. The size field is filled for only some rows; it gives once, few, many or a size class.

len | d_gene | abundance | j_gene | v_gene | CDR3aa | CDR3nt
20 | TRBD1 | . | TRBJ2-1 | TRBV3-1/TRBV3-2 | CASSPTPGQGQGLSYNEQFF | TGTGCCAGCAGCCCAACGCCGGGACAGGGGCAAGGCCTCTCCTACAATGAGCAGTTCTTC
12 | . | . | TRBJ1-2 | TRBV5-4 | CASSLVGGGYTF | TGTGCCAGCAGCTTGGTTGGCGGGGGATACACCTTC
14 | . | . | TRBJ1-1 | TRBV6-6 | CASGTGLMNTEAFF | TGTGCCAGCGGAACGGGACTTATGAACACTGAAGCTTTCTTT
12 | . | . | TRBJ1-5 | TRBV6-6 | CAEGIMGQPQHF | TGTGCCGAGGGAATAATGGGTCAGCCCCAGCATTTT
17 | TRBD1 | . | TRBJ1-1 | TRBV7-3 | CASSLMGQPGVNTEAFF | TGTGCCAGCAGCTTGATGGGACAGCCTGGGGTGAACACTGAAGCTTTCTTT
15 | TRBD1 | . | TRBJ2-5 | TRBV6-2/TRBV6-3 | CASSRQGATQETQYF | TGTGCCAGCAGCAGACAGGGGGCGACCCAAGAGACCCAGTACTTC
14 | TRBD1 | . | TRBJ1-2 | TRBV6-5 | CASSYDRVTYGYTF | TGTGCCAGCAGTTACGACAGGGTAACCTATGGCTACACCTTC
16 | . | once | TRBJ1-1 | TRBV30 | CAWSNKGATGNTEAFF | TGTGCCTGGAGTAATAAAGGGGCGACTGGGAACACTGAAGCTTTCTTT
15 | . | . | TRBJ1-2 | TRBV5-1 | CASSLEELANYGYTF | TGCGCCAGCAGCTTGGAGGAGTTAGCTAACTATGGCTACACCTTC
13 | . | . | TRBJ2-3 | TRBV18 | CASSPTGADTQYF | TGTGCCAGCTCACCCACGGGGGCAGATACGCAGTATTTT
14 | . | . | TRBJ1-1 | TRBV6-2/TRBV6-3 | CASSMNQGGTEAFF | TGTGCCAGCAGCATGAATCAGGGAGGGACTGAAGCTTTCTTT
13 | . | . | TRBJ2-2 | TRBV7-3 | CASRGSPPGELFF | TGTGCCAGCAGAGGTAGCCCCCCCGGGGAGCTGTTTTTT
14 | . | few | TRBJ2-7 | TRBV3-1/TRBV3-2 | CASSLAVGPYEQYF | TGTGCCAGCAGTTTAGCGGTTGGTCCCTACGAGCAGTACTTC
12 | . | . | TRBJ2-1 | TRBV18 | CASSPGAREQFF | TGTGCCAGCTCACCTGGAGCGCGAGAGCAGTTCTTC
16 | . | once | TRBJ2-2 | TRBV4-1 | CASSHPGLTNTGELFF | TGCGCCAGCAGCCATCCCGGACTAACGAACACCGGGGAGCTGTTTTTT
17 | TRBD1 | . | TRBJ1-3 | TRBV18 | CASSPHRGRSSGNTIYF | TGTGCCAGCTCACCCCACAGGGGTCGGAGCTCTGGAAACACCATATATTTT
11 | . | . | TRBJ1-2 | TRBV12-3/TRBV12-4 | CASSPNYGYTF | TGTGCCAGCAGCCCAAACTATGGCTACACCTTC
14 | TRBD1 | . | TRBJ2-2 | TRBV5-1 | CASSHGQGAGELFF | TGCGCCAGCAGCCACGGACAGGGGGCCGGGGAGCTGTTTTTT
14 | . | . | TRBJ2-1 | TRBV2 | CASTRRSSYNEQFF | TGTGCCAGCACGCGGCGGAGCTCCTACAATGAGCAGTTCTTC
13 | . | . | TRBJ1-5 | TRBV10-3 | CAISDRGYQPQHF | TGTGCCATCAGTGATCGGGGGTATCAGCCCCAGCATTTT
17 | TRBD2 | . | TRBJ2-5 | TRBV3-1/TRBV3-2 | CASSQARLAGVSGTQYF | TGTGCCAGCAGCCAAGCGAGGCTAGCGGGGGTCTCGGGGACCCAGTACTTC
12 | TRBD2 | once | TRBJ2-1 | TRBV7-9 | CASSPIGLGGVF | TGTGCCAGCAGCCCAATTGGACTCGGGGGGGTCTTC
12 | . | . | TRBJ2-7 | TRBV14 | CASSQEAYEQYF | TGTGCCAGCAGCCAAGAGGCTTACGAGCAGTACTTC
15 | . | . | TRBJ1-5 | TRBV27 | CASSSGLNSNQPQHF | TGTGCCAGCAGTTCAGGACTAAATAGCAATCAGCCCCAGCATTTT
17 | TRBD1 | once | TRBJ1-3 | TRBV18 | CASSPPGTGNTGNTIYF | TGTGCCAGCTCACCGCCCGGGACAGGGAATACCGGAAACACCATATATTTT
17 | TRBD2 | once | TRBJ2-2 | TRBV18 | CASSLSSGTRGTGELFF | TGTGCCAGCTCACTTTCATCCGGGACTAGAGGAACCGGGGAGCTGTTTTTT
16 | TRBD2 | once | TRBJ2-1 | TRBV6-5 | CASSYLAGGEDNEQFF | TGTGCCAGCAGTTACCTAGCGGGGGGGGAGGACAATGAGCAGTTCTTC
15 | TRBD2 | once | TRBJ2-2 | TRBV30 | CAWELAGGSTGELFF | TGTGCCTGGGAACTAGCGGGAGGGTCCACCGGGGAGCTGTTTTTT
17 | . | . | TRBJ2-7 | TRBV3-1/TRBV3-2 | CASSQEWGSSPSYEQYF | TGTGCCAGCAGCCAAGAATGGGGCAGTTCCCCGTCCTACGAGCAGTACTTC
12 | TRBD2 | few | TRBJ2-7 | TRBV5-4 | CASSSVGGEQYF | TGTGCCAGCAGCTCCGTCGGGGGGGAGCAGTACTTC
17 | . | . | TRBJ1-1 | TRBV3-1/TRBV3-2 | CASSQGWLDKLNTEAFF | TGTGCCAGCAGCCAAGGGTGGCTGGACAAACTGAACACTGAAGCTTTCTTT
14 | . | . | TRBJ1-3 | TRBV15 | CATSRRDSGNTIYF | TGTGCCACCAGCCGACGGGACTCTGGAAACACCATATATTTT
16 | TRBD1 | . | TRBJ1-2 | TRBV19 | CASSIRDRGLAYGYTF | TGTGCCAGTAGTATAAGGGACAGGGGGCTCGCCTATGGCTACACCTTC
16 | . | . | TRBJ1-6 | TRBV19 | CASSTYGGGLNSPLHF | TGTGCCAGTAGTACCTACGGCGGGGGGCTGAATTCACCCCTCCACTTT
16 | . | . | TRBJ2-3 | TRBV5-4 | CASSFKSGSSTDTQYF | TGTGCCAGCAGCTTTAAAAGCGGCTCTAGCACAGATACGCAGTATTTT
15 | . | . | TRBJ1-3 | TRBV6-5 | CASSYRGNAGNTIYF | TGTGCCAGCAGTTACCGGGGGAATGCTGGAAACACCATATATTTT
13 | . | . | TRBJ1-1 | TRBV6-6 | CASSPHTNTEAFF | TGTGCCAGCAGTCCACATACGAACACTGAAGCTTTCTTT
13 | . | . | TRBJ1-1 | TRBV4-3 | CASSLTGNTEAFF | TGCGCCAGCAGCCTCACGGGGAACACTGAAGCTTTCTTT
15 | . | . | TRBJ1-2 | TRBV15 | CATSRDVEDIYGYTF | TGTGCCACCAGCAGAGATGTAGAGGATATCTATGGCTACACCTTC
14 | TRBD2 | . | TRBJ2-7 | TRBV19 | CASSRASGGYEQYF | TGTGCCAGTAGTAGGGCTAGCGGGGGTTACGAGCAGTACTTC
14 | . | . | TRBJ1-1 | TRBV29-1 | CSVERRGTNTEAFF | TGCAGCGTTGAAAGGAGGGGTACCAACACTGAAGCTTTCTTT
14 | . | . | TRBJ1-5 | TRBV28 | CASSLSQGNQPQHF | TGTGCCAGCAGTTTAAGCCAGGGGAATCAGCCCCAGCATTTT